Detailed here is one TCR beta chain. Its antigen is as yet unknown. Researchers attached unique molecular identifiers to individual cDNA molecules. MiXCR, applied by TCRdb to the 5' RACE reads, yields one record per CDR3 protein. The profile covers just under 65,000 distinct CDR3 sequences, with around 11% appearing a single time and 2.5% to 3.5% taken by the ten largest. This record belongs to a study of early T cells in non-severe SARS-CoV-2 infection. Whole-study results and caveats: The study's VDJdb matching favored anti-spike CD8 responses and missed private and CD4 specificities.

V lost 9 bases, J lost 4 bases, and 5 bases lay in between. The germline gives CDR1 SGHTS, CDR2 YDEGEE. This CDR3 is built from 9 residues. The origin of this receptor is an adult who was a healthcare worker with PCR-confirmed SARS-CoV-2 infection or an uninfected control (not recorded which). The source was whole blood, collected at baseline. The chain recombines TRBV5-8 with TRBJ2-7; D remains ambiguous. Here the CDR3 DNA reads TGTGCCATGGGGTACGAGCAGTACTTC. Protein: CAMGYEQYF. Based on the CDR3 plus reference TRBV5-8 and TRBJ2-7, the full variable domain is EAGVTQSPTHLIKTRGQQATLRCSPISGHTSVYWYQQALGLGLQFLLWYDEGEERNRGNFPPRFSGRQFPNYSSELNVNALELEDSALYLCAMGYEQYFGPGTRLTVT.